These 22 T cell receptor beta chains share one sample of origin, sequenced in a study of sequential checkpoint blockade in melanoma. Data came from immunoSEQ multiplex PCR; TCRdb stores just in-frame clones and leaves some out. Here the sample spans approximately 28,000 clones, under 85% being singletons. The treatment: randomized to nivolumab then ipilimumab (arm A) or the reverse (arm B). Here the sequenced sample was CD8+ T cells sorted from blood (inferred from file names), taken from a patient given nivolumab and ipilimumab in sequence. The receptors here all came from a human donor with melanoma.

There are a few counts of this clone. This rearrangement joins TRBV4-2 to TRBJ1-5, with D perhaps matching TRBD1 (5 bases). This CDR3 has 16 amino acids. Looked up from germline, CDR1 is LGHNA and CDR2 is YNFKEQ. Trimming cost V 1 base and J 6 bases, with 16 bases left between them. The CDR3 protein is CASSQGFLGGGQPQHF. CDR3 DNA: TGTGCCAGCAGCCAAGGGTTTCTTGGGGGAGGTCAGCCCCAGCATTTT.

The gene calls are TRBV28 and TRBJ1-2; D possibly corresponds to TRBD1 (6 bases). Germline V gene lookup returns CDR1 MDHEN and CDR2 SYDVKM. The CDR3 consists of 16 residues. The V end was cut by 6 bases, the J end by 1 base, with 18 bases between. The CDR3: CASSWRGGEGNYGYTF. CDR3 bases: TGTGCCAGCAGCTGGAGGGGGGGTGAGGGTAACTATGGCTACACCTTC.

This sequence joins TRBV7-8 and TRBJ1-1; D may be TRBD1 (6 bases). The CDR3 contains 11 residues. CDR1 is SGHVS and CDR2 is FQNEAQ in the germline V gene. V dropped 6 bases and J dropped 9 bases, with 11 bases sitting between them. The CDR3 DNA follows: TGTGCCAGCAGAGCAGGGGTTAAAGCTTTCTTT. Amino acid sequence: CASRAGVKAFF. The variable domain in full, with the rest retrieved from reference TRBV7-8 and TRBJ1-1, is GAGVSQSPRYKVAKRGQDVALRCDPISGHVSLFWYQQALGQGPEFLTYFQNEAQLDKSGLPSDRFFAERPEGSVSTLKIQRTQQEDSAVYLCASRAGVKAFFGQGTRLTVV.

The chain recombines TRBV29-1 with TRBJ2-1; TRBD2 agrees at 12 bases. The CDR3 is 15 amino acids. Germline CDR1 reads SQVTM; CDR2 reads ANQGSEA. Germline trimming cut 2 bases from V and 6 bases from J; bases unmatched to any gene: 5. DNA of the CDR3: TGCAGCGTTGAATTGACTAGCGGGAGCATCAATGAGCAGTTCTTC. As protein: CSVELTSGSINEQFF.

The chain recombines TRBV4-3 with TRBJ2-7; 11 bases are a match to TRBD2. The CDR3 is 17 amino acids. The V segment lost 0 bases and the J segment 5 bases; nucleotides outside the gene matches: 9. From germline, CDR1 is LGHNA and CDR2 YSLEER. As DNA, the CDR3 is TGCGCCAGCAGCCAAGATCCGATAGCGGGGGGGCCGAACGAGCAGTACTTC. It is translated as CASSQDPIAGGPNEQYF.

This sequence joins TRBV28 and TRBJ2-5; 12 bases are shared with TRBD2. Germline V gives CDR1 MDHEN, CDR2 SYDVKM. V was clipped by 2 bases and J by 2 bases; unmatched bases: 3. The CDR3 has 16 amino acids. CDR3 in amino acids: CASSLRTSGKQETQYF. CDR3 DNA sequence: TGTGCCAGCAGTTTAAGGACTAGCGGGAAACAAGAGACCCAGTACTTC.

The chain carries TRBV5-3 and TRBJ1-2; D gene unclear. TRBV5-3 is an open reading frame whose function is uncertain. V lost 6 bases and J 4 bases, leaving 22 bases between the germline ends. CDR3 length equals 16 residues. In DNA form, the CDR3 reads TGTGCCAGAAATAGGAGAATGGTGAGAAAGACCTATGGCTACACCTTC. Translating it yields CARNRRMVRKTYGYTF.

CDR3 protein: CSGVTVYGYTF. The CDR3 nucleotides read TGCAGTGGGGTGACAGTCTATGGCTACACCTTC. This chain uses TRBV20-1 with TRBJ1-2; perhaps TRBD1 as D (5 bases). Looked up from germline, CDR1 is DFQATT and CDR2 is SNEGSKA (reference sequence). The ends were cut back, 7 bases at V and 4 bases at J, with 10 bases in the middle. CDR3 length equals 11 residues.

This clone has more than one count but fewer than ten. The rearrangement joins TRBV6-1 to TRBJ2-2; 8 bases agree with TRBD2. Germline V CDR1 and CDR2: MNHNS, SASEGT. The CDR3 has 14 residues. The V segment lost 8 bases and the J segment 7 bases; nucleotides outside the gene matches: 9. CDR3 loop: CASPRSRGGGELFF. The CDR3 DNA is TGTGCCAGCCCTCGGTCTCGGGGGGGCGGGGAGCTGTTTTTT.

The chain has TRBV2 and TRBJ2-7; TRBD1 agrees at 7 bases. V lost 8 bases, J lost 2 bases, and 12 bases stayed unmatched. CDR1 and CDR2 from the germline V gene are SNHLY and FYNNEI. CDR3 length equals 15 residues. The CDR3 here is CASQGLRDRTYEQYF. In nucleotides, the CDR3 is TGTGCCAGCCAGGGGCTCCGGGACAGAACCTACGAGCAGTACTTC.

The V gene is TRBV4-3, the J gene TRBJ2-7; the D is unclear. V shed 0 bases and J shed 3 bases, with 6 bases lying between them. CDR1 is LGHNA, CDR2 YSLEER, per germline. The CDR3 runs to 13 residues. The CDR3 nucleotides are TGCGCCAGCAGCCAAGACAGGATCTACGAGCAGTACTTC. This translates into CASSQDRIYEQYF.

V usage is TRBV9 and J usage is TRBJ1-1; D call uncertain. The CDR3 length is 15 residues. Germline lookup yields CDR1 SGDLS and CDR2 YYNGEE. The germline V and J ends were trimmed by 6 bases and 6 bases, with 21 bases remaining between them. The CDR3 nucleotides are TGTGCCAGCACCCAAGGCGGAGCGCCCAGCGCTGAAGCTTTCTTT. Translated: CASTQGGAPSAEAFF.

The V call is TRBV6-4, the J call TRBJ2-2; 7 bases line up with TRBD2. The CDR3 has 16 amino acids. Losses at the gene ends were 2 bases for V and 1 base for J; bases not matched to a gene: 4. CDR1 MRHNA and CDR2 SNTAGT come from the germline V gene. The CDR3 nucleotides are TGTGCCAGCAGTGACGGTGCGGGGGAGAACACCGGGGAGCTGTTTTTT. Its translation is CASSDGAGENTGELFF.

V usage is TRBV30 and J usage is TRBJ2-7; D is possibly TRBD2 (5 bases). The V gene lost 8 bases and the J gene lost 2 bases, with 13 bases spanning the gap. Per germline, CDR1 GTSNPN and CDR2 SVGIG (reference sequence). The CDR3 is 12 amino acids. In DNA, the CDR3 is TGTGCCCGAGGGATATCAACCTACGAGCAGTACTTC. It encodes CARGISTYEQYF.

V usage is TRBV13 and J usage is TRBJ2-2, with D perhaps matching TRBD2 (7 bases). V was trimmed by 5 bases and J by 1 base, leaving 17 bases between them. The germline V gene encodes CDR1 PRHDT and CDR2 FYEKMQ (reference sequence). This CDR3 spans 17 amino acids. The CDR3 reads CASSPTRGGLNTGELFF. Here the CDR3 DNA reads TGTGCCAGCAGCCCGACGAGGGGGGGACTGAACACCGGGGAGCTGTTTTTT.

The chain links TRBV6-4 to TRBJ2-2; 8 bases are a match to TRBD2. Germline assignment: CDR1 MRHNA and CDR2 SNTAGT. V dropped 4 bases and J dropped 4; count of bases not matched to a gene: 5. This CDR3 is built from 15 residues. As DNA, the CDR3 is TGTGCCAGCAGTGCGAGCGGGGGCGTCACCGGGGAGCTGTTTTTT. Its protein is CASSASGGVTGELFF.

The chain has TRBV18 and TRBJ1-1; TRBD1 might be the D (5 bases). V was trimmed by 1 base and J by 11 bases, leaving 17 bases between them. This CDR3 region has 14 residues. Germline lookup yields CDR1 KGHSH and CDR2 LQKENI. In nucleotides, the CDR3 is TGTGCCAGCTCACCACGGGGCAGGTCAGAAGCGGCTTTCTTT. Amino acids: CASSPRGRSEAAFF.

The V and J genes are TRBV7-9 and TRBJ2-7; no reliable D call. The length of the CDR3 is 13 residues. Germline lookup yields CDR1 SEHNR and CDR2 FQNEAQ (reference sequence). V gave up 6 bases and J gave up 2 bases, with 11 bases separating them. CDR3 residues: CASSPPRTYEQYF. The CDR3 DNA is TGTGCCAGCAGTCCCCCGCGGACCTACGAGCAGTACTTC. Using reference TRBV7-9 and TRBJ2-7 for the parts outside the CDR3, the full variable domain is DTGVSQNPRHKITKRGQNVTFRCDPISEHNRLYWYRQTLGQGPEFLTYFQNEAQLEKSRLLSDRFSAERPKGSFSTLEIQRTEQGDSAMYLCASSPPRTYEQYFGPGTRLTVT.

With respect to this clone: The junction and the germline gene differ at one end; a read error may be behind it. The CDR3 DNA reads as TGTGCCAGCAGTGAAGGGACAGCCCTTAATGGAAAACTGTTTTTT. This sequence encodes CASSEGTALNGKLFF. This chain connects TRBV6-1 to TRBJ1-4, with D possibly being TRBD1 (6 bases). The CDR3 sequence is 15 residues long. Germline values: CDR1 MNHNS, CDR2 SASEGT.

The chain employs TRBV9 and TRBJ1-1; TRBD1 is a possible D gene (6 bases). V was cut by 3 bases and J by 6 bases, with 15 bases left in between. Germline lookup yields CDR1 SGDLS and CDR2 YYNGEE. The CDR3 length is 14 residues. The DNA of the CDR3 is TGTGCCAGCAGCGCGGGTCGAGCAGGGGCTGAAGCTTTCTTT. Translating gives CASSAGRAGAEAFF.

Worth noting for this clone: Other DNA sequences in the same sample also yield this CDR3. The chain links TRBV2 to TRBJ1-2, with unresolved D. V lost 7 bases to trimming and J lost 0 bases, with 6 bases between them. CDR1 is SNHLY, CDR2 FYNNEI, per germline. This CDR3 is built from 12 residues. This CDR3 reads CASTDSNYGYTF. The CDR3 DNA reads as TGTGCCAGCACAGATTCTAACTATGGCTACACCTTC.

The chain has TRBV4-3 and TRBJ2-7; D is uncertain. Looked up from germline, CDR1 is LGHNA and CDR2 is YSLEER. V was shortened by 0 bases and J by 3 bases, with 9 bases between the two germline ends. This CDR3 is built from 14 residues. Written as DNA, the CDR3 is TGCGCCAGCAGCCAAGATATAGCTATCTACGAGCAGTACTTC. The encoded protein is CASSQDIAIYEQYF.